One sample yielded the 20 T cell receptor beta chains listed below, sequenced in a study of technical replicates of blood from several donors. The protocol was immunoSEQ multiplex PCR, while the TCRdb copy is restricted to in-frame clones and leaves out a portion. The sample contains 80,000 or so clones, approximately 98% of which appear only once. The sequenced sample consisted of T cells isolated from PBMCs. The receptors originated from a human donor in good health.

The rearrangement links TRBV9 to TRBJ2-2; 9 positions agree with TRBD2. V lost 2 bases and J lost 3; bases outside the gene matches: 5. Germline loops: CDR1 SGDLS, CDR2 YYNGEE. The length of the CDR3 is 16 residues. The CDR3 coding sequence is TGTGCCAGCAGCGTCTTAGCGGGAGTGGACACCGGGGAGCTGTTTTTT. This translates into CASSVLAGVDTGELFF.

The chain links TRBV29-1 to TRBJ1-2; possibly TRBD1 for D (5 bases). This CDR3 has 15 residues. Germline V lookup: CDR1 SQVTM, CDR2 ANQGSEA. V shed 1 base and J shed 0 bases, with 12 bases lying between them. The CDR3 here is CSVEGGRTTNYGYTF. In DNA, the CDR3 is TGCAGCGTTGAAGGGGGACGGACTACTAACTATGGCTACACCTTC.

This sequence joins TRBV23-1 and TRBJ1-4; no clear D. TRBV23-1 is marked as an open reading frame, function uncertain. The CDR3 sequence is 16 residues long. V shed 1 base and J shed 4 bases, with 13 bases lying between them. The DNA for the CDR3 is TGCGCCAGCAGTCAATTGAGCGGGCCCGTTAATGAAAAACTGTTTTTT. Its translation is CASSQLSGPVNEKLFF.

V and J are TRBV28 and TRBJ1-3, with D possibly being TRBD1 (6 bases). Trimming cost V 6 bases and J 0 bases, with 12 bases left between them. Germline V lookup: CDR1 MDHEN, CDR2 SYDVKM. The CDR3 sequence is 15 residues long. The CDR3 DNA follows: TGTGCCAGCAGCCTAGGACAGTCCTCTGGAAACACCATATATTTT. This sequence encodes CASSLGQSSGNTIYF. The whole variable domain, remainder taken from reference TRBV28 and TRBJ1-3, is DVKVTQSSRYLVKRTGEKVFLECVQDMDHENMFWYRQDPGLGLRLIYFSYDVKMKEKGDIPEGYSVSREKKERFSLILESASTNQTSMYLCASSLGQSSGNTIYFGEGSWLTVV.

The chain joins TRBV19 to TRBJ2-3, with a tentative D call TRBD1 (5 bases). CDR3 size: 13 residues. Per the germline V gene, CDR1 is LNHDA and CDR2 is SQIVND (reference sequence). The V gene lost 4 bases and the J gene lost 1 base, with 6 bases spanning the gap. CDR3 DNA sequence: TGTGCCAGTAGTAAACAGGGCACAGATACGCAGTATTTT. Protein sequence: CASSKQGTDTQYF.

This chain uses TRBV7-9 with TRBJ2-3; TRBD2 aligns across 9 bases. The J segment lost 4 bases and the V segment lost 6 bases, leaving 2 bases of the junction unmatched. Germline lookup yields CDR1 SEHNR and CDR2 FQNEAQ (reference sequence). The CDR3 extends over 13 amino acids. The CDR3 reads CASSSGSADTQYF. CDR3 coding DNA: TGTGCCAGCAGTAGCGGGAGCGCAGATACGCAGTATTTT. The full variable domain, rest sourced from reference TRBV7-9 and TRBJ2-3, is DTGVSQNPRHKITKRGQNVTFRCDPISEHNRLYWYRQTLGQGPEFLTYFQNEAQLEKSRLLSDRFSAERPKGSFSTLEIQRTEQGDSAMYLCASSSGSADTQYFGPGTRLTVL.

This clone was counted once. The chain combines TRBV5-1 with TRBJ2-1, with 8 bases identical to TRBD2. The CDR3 contains 17 residues. In germline, CDR1 is SGHRS, CDR2 YFSETQ. The ends lost 0 bases at V and 7 bases at J; junction bases unmatched: 12. The CDR3: CASSLVPGRALSNEQFF. The CDR3 DNA follows: TGCGCCAGCAGCTTGGTCCCCGGGAGGGCCTTATCAAATGAGCAGTTCTTC.

The V gene is TRBV19, the J gene TRBJ1-2, with 7 bases lining up with TRBD1. Per the germline V gene, CDR1 is LNHDA and CDR2 is SQIVND (reference sequence). This CDR3 has 14 amino acids. V dropped 3 bases and J dropped 7; count of bases not matched to a gene: 8. This CDR3 is CASSIDREDGGYTF. CDR3 coding DNA: TGTGCCAGTAGTATTGACAGGGAGGATGGTGGCTACACCTTC. Using reference TRBV19 and TRBJ1-2 for the parts outside the CDR3, the full variable domain is DGGITQSPKYLFRKEGQNVTLSCEQNLNHDAMYWYRQDPGQGLRLIYYSQIVNDFQKGDIAEGYSVSREKKESFPLTVTSAQKNPTAFYLCASSIDREDGGYTFGSGTRLTVV.

V usage is TRBV7-3 and J usage is TRBJ2-2; 12 bases are a match to TRBD2. With V trimmed by 5 bases and J by 6 bases, 1 base remained unmatched. CDR3 size: 14 residues. In germline, CDR1 is SGHTA, CDR2 FQGTGA. The CDR3 nucleotides are TGTGCCAGCAGCCTAGCGGGAGGGCCCGGGGAGCTGTTTTTT. It yields the protein CASSLAGGPGELFF.

This chain joins TRBV6-1 and TRBJ2-1, with 8 bases aligning to TRBD2. This CDR3 region has 14 residues. With 8 bases clipped from V and 3 bases from J, the junction kept 6 bases outside the gene matches. The germline gives CDR1 MNHNS, CDR2 SASEGT. CDR3 amino acids: CASLGTSDYNEQFF. Written as DNA, the CDR3 is TGTGCCAGCCTCGGGACTAGTGACTACAATGAGCAGTTCTTC.

This clone has just one count. J is TRBJ2-3 and V is TRBV27; TRBD1 agrees at 9 bases. CDR3 size: 15 residues. From germline, CDR1 is MNHEY and CDR2 SMNVEV (reference sequence). V was pared by 5 bases and J by 5 bases, with 8 bases of the junction left unmatched. In DNA, the CDR3 is TGTGCCAGCAGTAAGGGGACAGGGTTCGGAGATACGCAGTATTTT. Protein: CASSKGTGFGDTQYF.

V and J are TRBV5-4 and TRBJ1-5, with D unresolved. The CDR3 extends over 15 amino acids. The germline V and J ends were trimmed by 0 bases and 4 bases, with 11 bases remaining between them. Looked up from germline, CDR1 is SGHNT and CDR2 is YYREEE (reference sequence). This chain's CDR3 is CASSLEPTLNQPQHF. The DNA of the CDR3 is TGTGCCAGCAGCTTGGAACCTACCCTAAATCAGCCCCAGCATTTT.

The gene calls are TRBV27 and TRBJ2-1; 7 positions agree with TRBD2. The length of the CDR3 is 15 residues. Germline trimming cut 2 bases from V and 8 bases from J; bases unmatched to any gene: 9. Per the germline V gene, CDR1 is MNHEY and CDR2 is SMNVEV (reference sequence). This chain's CDR3 is CASSLIAGEVDEQFF. The CDR3 DNA is TGTGCCAGCAGTTTAATTGCGGGAGAAGTCGATGAGCAGTTCTTC.

The chain joins TRBV28 to TRBJ1-5, with 8 bases identical to TRBD1. Germline V gene sequence: CDR1 MDHEN, CDR2 SYDVKM. Trimming took 6 bases from V and 11 from J; bases not matched to a gene: 12. The CDR3 covers 14 residues. DNA of the CDR3: TGTGCCAGCAGCATTGGACAGGGCGAGATAGCCCAGCATTTT. Its protein is CASSIGQGEIAQHF.

The chain recombines TRBV7-9 with TRBJ2-5; 13 positions agree with TRBD2. The CDR3 is 15 residues long. V shed 7 bases, J shed 2 bases, and the junction held 4 bases outside the gene matches. Germline loops: CDR1 SEHNR, CDR2 FQNEAQ (reference sequence). As DNA, the CDR3 is TGTGCCAGCATGAAGACTAGCGGGGGGCAAGAGACCCAGTACTTC. Translated, it gives CASMKTSGGQETQYF. Together with reference TRBV7-9 and TRBJ2-5, the CDR3 gives the full variable domain: DTGVSQNPRHKITKRGQNVTFRCDPISEHNRLYWYRQTLGQGPEFLTYFQNEAQLEKSRLLSDRFSAERPKGSFSTLEIQRTEQGDSAMYLCASMKTSGGQETQYFGPGTRLLVL.

V and J are TRBV6-6 and TRBJ2-7, with unresolved D. Trimming pared 5 bases from V and 3 bases from J, leaving 11 bases between. The CDR3 is 13 amino acids. Germline lookup yields CDR1 MNHNY and CDR2 SVGAGI (reference sequence). Here the CDR3 reads CASSHDKSYEQYF. The CDR3 DNA is TGTGCCAGCAGTCACGACAAAAGCTACGAGCAGTACTTC.

The chain couples TRBV6-1 to TRBJ2-7, with 7 bases lining up with TRBD1. Trimming took 3 bases from V and 1 from J; bases not matched to a gene: 12. CDR1 is MNHNS, CDR2 SASEGT, per germline. The CDR3 has 17 amino acids. CDR3 DNA sequence: TGTGCCAGCAGTGACGACAGGGCAGGACCAACATCCTACGAGCAGTACTTC. Residues: CASSDDRAGPTSYEQYF.

The V call is TRBV19, the J call TRBJ2-6; D gene unclear. V was trimmed by 3 bases and J by 3 bases, leaving 6 bases between them. Germline V gives CDR1 LNHDA, CDR2 SQIVND (reference sequence). The CDR3 contains 14 residues. CDR3 protein: CASSIYGGANVLTF. CDR3 in DNA: TGTGCCAGTAGTATCTATGGTGGGGCCAACGTCCTGACTTTC.

This chain links TRBV11-1 with TRBJ2-1; the D gene is possibly TRBD1 (5 bases). The V end lost 5 bases, the J end lost 0 bases, and 11 bases lay between the germline ends. There are 15 residues in the CDR3. CDR1 and CDR2 from the germline V gene are SGHAT and FQDESV (reference sequence). The CDR3 here is CASSISTGSYNEQFF. CDR3 DNA sequence: TGTGCCAGCAGCATCAGTACAGGCTCCTACAATGAGCAGTTCTTC.

This clone has only one observation. The genes are TRBV14 and TRBJ2-7; 8 bases are shared with TRBD2. The CDR3 covers 13 residues. Germline CDR1 is SGHDN and CDR2 is FVKESK. The V gene end was trimmed by 4 bases and the J gene end by 4 bases; junction bases not matched to a gene: 3. The CDR3 DNA reads TGTGCCAGCAGCCCACTAGCGGTTTACGAGCAGTACTTC. This translates into CASSPLAVYEQYF.